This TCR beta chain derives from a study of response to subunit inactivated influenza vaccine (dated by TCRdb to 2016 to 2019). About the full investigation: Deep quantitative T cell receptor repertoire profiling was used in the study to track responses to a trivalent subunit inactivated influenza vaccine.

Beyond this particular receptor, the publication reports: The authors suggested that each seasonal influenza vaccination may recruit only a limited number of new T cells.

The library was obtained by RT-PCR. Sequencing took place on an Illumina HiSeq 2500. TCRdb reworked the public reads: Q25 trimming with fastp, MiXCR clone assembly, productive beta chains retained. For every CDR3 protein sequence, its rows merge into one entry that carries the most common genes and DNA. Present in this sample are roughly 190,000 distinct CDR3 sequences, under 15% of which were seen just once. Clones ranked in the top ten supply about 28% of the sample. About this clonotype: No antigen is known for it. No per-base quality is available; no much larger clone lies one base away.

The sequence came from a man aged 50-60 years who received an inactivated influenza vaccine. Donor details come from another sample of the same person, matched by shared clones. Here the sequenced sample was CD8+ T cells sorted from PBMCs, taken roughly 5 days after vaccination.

The nucleotide sequence reads TGTGCCAGCAGTTTGTCAGGAGTCACTGAAGCTTTCTTT. This is translated as CASSLSGVTEAFF. Recombination linked TRBV12-3 or TRBV12-4 to TRBJ1-1, with the identity of the D gene unclear. Its CDR3 holds 13 amino acids, cysteine through phenylalanine. This entry keeps only the CDR3 DNA: 39 bases, framed from base 1. Deletion took 3 bases off V and 4 bases off J, with a span of 9 bases between the germline ends.